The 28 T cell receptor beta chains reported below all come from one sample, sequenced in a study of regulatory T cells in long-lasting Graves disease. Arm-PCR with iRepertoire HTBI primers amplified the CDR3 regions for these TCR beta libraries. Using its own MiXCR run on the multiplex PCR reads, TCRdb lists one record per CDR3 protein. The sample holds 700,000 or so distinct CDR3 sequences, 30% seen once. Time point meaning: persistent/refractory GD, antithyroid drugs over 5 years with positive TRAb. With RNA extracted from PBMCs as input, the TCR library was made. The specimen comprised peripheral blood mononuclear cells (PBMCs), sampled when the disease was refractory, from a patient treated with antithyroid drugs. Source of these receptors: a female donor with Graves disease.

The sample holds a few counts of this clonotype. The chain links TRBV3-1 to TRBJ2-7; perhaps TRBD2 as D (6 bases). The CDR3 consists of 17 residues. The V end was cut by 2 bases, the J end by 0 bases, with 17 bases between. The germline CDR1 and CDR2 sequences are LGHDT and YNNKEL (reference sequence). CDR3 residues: CASSQFPGDSSSYEQYF. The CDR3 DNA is TGTGCCAGCAGCCAATTTCCTGGGGACTCAAGCTCCTACGAGCAGTACTTC.

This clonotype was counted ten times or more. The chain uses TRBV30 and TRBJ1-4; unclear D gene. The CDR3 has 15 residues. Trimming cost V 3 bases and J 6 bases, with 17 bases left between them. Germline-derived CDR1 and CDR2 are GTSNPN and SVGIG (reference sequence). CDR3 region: CAWSAPKGFDEKLFF. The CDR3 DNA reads TGTGCCTGGAGCGCGCCGAAAGGGTTCGATGAAAAACTGTTTTTT.

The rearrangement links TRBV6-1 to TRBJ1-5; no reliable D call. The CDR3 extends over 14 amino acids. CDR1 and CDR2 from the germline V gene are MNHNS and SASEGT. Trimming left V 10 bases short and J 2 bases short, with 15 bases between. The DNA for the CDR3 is TGTGCCACCGGGATCGGTGAGGGCAATCAGCCCCAGCATTTT. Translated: CATGIGEGNQPQHF.

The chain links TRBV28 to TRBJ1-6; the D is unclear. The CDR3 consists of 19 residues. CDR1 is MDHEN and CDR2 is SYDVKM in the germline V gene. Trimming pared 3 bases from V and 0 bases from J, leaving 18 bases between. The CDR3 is CASSFLSTKSGSYNSPLHF. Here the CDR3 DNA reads TGTGCCAGCAGTTTTCTGAGTACCAAAAGTGGCTCCTATAATTCACCCCTCCACTTT.

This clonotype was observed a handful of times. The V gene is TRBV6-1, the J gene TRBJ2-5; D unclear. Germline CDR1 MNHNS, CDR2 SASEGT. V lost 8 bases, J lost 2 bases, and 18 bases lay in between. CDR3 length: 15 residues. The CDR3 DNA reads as TGTGCCAGCTCCACTACATCGGTACGTCAAGAGACCCAGTACTTC. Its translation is CASSTTSVRQETQYF.

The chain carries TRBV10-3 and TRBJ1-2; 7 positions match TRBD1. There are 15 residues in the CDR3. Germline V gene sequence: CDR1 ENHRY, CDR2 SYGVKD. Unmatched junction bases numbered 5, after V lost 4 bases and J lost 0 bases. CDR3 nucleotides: TGTGCCATCAGTGCCCTCGGGACAGCTAACTATGGCTACACCTTC. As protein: CAISALGTANYGYTF.

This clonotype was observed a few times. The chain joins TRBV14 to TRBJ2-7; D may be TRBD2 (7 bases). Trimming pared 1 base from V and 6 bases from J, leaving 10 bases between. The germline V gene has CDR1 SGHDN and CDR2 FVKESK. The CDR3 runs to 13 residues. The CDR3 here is CASSQVRGAEQYF. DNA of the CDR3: TGTGCCAGCAGCCAAGTCCGGGGGGCCGAGCAGTACTTC.

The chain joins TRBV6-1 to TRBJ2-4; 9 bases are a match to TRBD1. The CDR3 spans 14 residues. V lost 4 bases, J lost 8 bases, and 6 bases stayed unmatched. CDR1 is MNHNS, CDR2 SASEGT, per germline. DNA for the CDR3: TGTGCCAGCAGTGGCGGACAGGGGACGGACATTCAGTACTTC. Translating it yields CASSGGQGTDIQYF.

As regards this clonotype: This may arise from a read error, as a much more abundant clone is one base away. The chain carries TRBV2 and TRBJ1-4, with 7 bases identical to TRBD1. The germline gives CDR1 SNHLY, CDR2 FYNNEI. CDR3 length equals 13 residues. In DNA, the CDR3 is TGTGCCAGCAGACCCCAGGGGGTGGAAAAACTGCTTTTT. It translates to CASRPQGVEKLLF.

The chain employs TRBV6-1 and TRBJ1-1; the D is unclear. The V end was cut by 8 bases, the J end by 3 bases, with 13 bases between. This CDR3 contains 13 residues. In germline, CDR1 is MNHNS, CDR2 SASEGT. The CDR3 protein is CASGRVWDTEAFF. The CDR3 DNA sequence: TGTGCCAGCGGTAGGGTGTGGGACACTGAAGCTTTCTTT.

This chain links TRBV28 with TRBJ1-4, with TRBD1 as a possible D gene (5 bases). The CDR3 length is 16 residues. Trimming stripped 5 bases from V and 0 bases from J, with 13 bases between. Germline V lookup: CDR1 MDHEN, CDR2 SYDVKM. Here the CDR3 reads CASSVGMGATNEKLFF. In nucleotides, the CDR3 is TGTGCCAGCAGTGTCGGGATGGGGGCAACTAATGAAAAACTGTTTTTT.

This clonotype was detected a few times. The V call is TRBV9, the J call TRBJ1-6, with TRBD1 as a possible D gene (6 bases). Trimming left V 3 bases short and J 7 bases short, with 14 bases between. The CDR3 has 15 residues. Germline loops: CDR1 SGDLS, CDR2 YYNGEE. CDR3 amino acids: CASSGLDSLNSPLHF. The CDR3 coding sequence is TGTGCCAGCAGCGGACTGGACAGCTTGAATTCACCCCTCCACTTT. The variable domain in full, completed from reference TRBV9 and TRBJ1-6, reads DSGVTQTPKHLITATGQRVTLRCSPRSGDLSVYWYQQSLDQGLQFLIQYYNGEERAKGNILERFSAQQFPDLHSELNLSSLELGDSALYFCASSGLDSLNSPLHFGNGTRLTVT.

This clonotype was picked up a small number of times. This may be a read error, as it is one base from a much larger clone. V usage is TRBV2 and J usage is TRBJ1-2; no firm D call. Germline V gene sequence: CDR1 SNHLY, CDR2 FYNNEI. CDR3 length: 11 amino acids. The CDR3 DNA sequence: TGTACCAGCAGTAAGGACTATGGCTACACCTTC. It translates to CTSSKDYGYTF.

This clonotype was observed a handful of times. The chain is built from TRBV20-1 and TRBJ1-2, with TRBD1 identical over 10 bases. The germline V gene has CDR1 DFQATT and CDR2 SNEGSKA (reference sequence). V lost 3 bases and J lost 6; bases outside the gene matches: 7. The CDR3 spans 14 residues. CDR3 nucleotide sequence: TGCAGTGCTAGCGGATCGGGACAGGGGCATGGCTACACCTTC. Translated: CSASGSGQGHGYTF.

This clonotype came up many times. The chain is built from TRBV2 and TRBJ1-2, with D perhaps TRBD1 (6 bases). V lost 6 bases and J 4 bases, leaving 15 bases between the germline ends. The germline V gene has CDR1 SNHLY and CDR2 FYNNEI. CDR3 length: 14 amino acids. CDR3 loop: CASRGTTGLYGYTF. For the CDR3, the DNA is TGTGCCAGCAGGGGGACTACAGGGCTCTATGGCTACACCTTC. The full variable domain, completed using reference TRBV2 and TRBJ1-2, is EPEVTQTPSHQVTQMGQEVILRCVPISNHLYFYWYRQILGQKVEFLVSFYNNEISEKSEIFDDQFSVERPDGSNFTLKIRSTKLEDSAMYFCASRGTTGLYGYTFGSGTRLTVV.

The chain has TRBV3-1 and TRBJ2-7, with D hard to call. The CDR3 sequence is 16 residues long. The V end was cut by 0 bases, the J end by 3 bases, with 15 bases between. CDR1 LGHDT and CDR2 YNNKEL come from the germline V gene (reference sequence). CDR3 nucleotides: TGTGCCAGCAGCCAAGATTTCTGGCTAGGGATCTACGAGCAGTACTTC. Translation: CASSQDFWLGIYEQYF.

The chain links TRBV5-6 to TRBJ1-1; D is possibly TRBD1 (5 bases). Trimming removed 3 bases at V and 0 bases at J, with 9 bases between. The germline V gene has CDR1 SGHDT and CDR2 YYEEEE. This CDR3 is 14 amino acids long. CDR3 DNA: TGTGCCAGCAGCTCTGCAGGGATGAACACTGAAGCTTTCTTT. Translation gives CASSSAGMNTEAFF.

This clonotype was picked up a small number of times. CDR3 protein: CASSNGAWETQYF. The CDR3 coding sequence is TGTGCCAGCTCTAACGGGGCCTGGGAGACCCAGTACTTC. The chain links TRBV28 to TRBJ2-5; D possibly matches TRBD1 or TRBD2 (5 bases each). Germline V lookup: CDR1 MDHEN, CDR2 SYDVKM. The CDR3 runs 13 residues. V was shortened by 8 bases and J by 5 bases, with 15 bases between the two germline ends.

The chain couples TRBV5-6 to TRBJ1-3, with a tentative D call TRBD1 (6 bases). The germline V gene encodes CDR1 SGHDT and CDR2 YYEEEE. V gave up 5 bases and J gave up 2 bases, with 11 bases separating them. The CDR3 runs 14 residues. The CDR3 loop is CASRRKGAGNTIYF. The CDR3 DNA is TGTGCCAGCAGACGCAAGGGGGCTGGAAACACCATATATTTT.

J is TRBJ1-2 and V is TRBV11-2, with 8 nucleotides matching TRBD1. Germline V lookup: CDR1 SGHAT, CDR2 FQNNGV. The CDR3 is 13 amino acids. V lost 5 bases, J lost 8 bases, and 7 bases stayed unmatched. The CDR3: CASSAQTGDGYTF. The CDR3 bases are TGTGCCAGCAGCGCCCAGACAGGGGACGGCTACACCTTC.

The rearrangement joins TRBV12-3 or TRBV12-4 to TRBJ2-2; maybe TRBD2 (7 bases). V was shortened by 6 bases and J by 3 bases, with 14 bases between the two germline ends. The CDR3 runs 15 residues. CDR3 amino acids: CASRRGGRDTGELFF. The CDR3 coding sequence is TGTGCCAGCAGGAGGGGGGGGCGGGACACCGGGGAGCTGTTTTTT.

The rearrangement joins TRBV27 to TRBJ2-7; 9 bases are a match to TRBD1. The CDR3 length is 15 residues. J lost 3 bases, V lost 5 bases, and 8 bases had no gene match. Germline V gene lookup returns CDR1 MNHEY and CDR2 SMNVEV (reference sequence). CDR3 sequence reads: CASSSLQGAVYEQYF. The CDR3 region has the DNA TGTGCCAGCAGTAGTTTACAGGGGGCGGTCTACGAGCAGTACTTC.

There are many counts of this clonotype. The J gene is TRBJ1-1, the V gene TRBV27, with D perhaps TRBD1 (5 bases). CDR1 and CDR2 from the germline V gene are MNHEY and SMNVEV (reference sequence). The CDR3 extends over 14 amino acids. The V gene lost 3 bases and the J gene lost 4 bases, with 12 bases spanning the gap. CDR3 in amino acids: CASSFLRGTTEAFF. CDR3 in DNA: TGTGCCAGCAGTTTCTTAAGGGGAACCACTGAAGCTTTCTTT.

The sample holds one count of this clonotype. The CDR3 DNA reads TGTGCCAGCAGCCTTGGGACTAGCGGGATTGGCGAGACCCAGTACTTC. Its protein is CASSLGTSGIGETQYF. This rearrangement joins TRBV7-8 to TRBJ2-5, with 13 bases lining up with TRBD2. V gave up 5 bases and J gave up 5 bases; unmatched junction bases: 8. The CDR3 consists of 16 residues. CDR1 is SGHVS and CDR2 is FQNEAQ in the germline V gene.

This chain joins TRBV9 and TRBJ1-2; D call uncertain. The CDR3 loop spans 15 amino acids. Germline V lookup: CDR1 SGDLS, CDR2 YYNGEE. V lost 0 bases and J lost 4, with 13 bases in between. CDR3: CASSVEAGGLYGYTF. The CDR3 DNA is TGTGCCAGCAGCGTAGAAGCGGGAGGGCTCTATGGCTACACCTTC. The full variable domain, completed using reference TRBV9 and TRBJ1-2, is DSGVTQTPKHLITATGQRVTLRCSPRSGDLSVYWYQQSLDQGLQFLIQYYNGEERAKGNILERFSAQQFPDLHSELNLSSLELGDSALYFCASSVEAGGLYGYTFGSGTRLTVV.

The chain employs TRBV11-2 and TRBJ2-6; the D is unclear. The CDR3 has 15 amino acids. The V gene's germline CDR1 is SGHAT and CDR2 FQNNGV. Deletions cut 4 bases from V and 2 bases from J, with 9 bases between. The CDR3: CASSSWAAGANVLTF. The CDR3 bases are TGTGCCAGCAGCTCCTGGGCGGCTGGGGCCAACGTCCTGACTTTC.

CDR3 bases: TGTGCCAGCAGTTACCTTAGAGGACTAGCGGGAGAGTACGAGCAGTACTTC. Translating it yields CASSYLRGLAGEYEQYF. V gene TRBV6-5 combines with J gene TRBJ2-7; TRBD2 matches 13 bases. Germline-derived CDR1 and CDR2 are MNHEY and SVGAGI. The CDR3 loop spans 17 amino acids. The ends lost 2 bases at V and 4 bases at J; junction bases unmatched: 8.

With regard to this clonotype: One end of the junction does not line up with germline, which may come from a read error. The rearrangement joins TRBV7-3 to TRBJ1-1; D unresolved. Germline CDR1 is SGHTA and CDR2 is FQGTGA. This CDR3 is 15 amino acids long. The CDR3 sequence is CASSQPTPLGTEASF. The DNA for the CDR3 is TGTGCCAGCAGCCAACCGACCCCCCTTGGCACTGAAGCTTCCTTT.